This TCR beta chain stems from a study of T cells in Graves' hyperthyroidism and ophthalmopathy (dated by TCRdb to about 2019). Study-level background: Peripheral blood samples were taken at the time of initial diagnosis, prior to any treatment. To identify TCR V-J signatures that set the groups apart, the researchers used a discovery cohort of more than 95 patients, made up of under 50 with Graves' ophthalmopathy and 57 with stable Graves' hyperthyroidism. Prospective prediction of ophthalmopathy was tested in an independent validation cohort consisting of roughly 19 hyperthyroidism patients and some 16 patients who later progressed to ophthalmopathy. The 75 to 100 discovery patients were divided at random into training and test sets in a 7:3 ratio. In addition, the study compared T-cell repertoires in thyroid tissue and in blood from several Graves' hyperthyroidism patients. After sampling, hyperthyroidism patients received methimazole starting at 30 mg daily, and ophthalmopathy patients received high-dose intravenous methylprednisolone. TCR Vbeta CDR3 sequencing of around 130 peripheral blood samples (roughly 41 ophthalmopathy, around 80 hyperthyroidism and roughly 17 progressor patients) is reported in the paper. Study-level results and caveats: Ophthalmopathy was separated from stable hyperthyroidism by a 13 V-J signature model, with around 88% sensitivity and 81% to 83% specificity obtained in cross-validation and 80%/75% obtained in testing. In validation, the model predicted progression to ophthalmopathy a median of approximately 6.3 months before onset, with roughly 70% sensitivity and roughly 73% specificity. Most expanded thyroid clonotypes (frequency above 0.001) were also detected in blood, suggesting blood repertoires may reflect thyroid immune responses. No statistical method was used to fix the sample size in advance, and group allocation was not hidden from the investigators.

This clonotype was seen a few times. What this receptor recognizes is not known. Base qualities are missing; no much larger clone stands one base away. Amplification of TCR beta CDR3 regions was carried out from RNA transcripts. A first-round RT-PCR of the TCR CDR3 used the HTBI primer set with the Qiagen OneStep RT-PCR kit. Libraries were constructed in a second round of multiplex PCR, after which size selection and purification were carried out. Libraries were sequenced paired-end with 100 bp reads on an Illumina HiSeq2000. On the study's bioinformatics: SOAPnuke was used to process the raw data, throwing out any read that contained adapters or uncalled bases, had a mean Phred below 15, or lacked an exact constant-primer or identifier match. COPE v1.2.5 was used to merge the high-quality paired reads, and each unique nucleotide sequence was defined as a clonotype. MiTCR v1.1 was used to align clonotypes to the IMGT TRBV, TRBD and TRBJ reference segments. Only V-J combinations with frequency above 0.0001, covering approximately 99% of repertoires, were analysed. A TCS score was defined as the ratio between F50 (clonal expansion) and ExV (chaos), using BLOSUM62-based TCRdist between CDR3 peptides within each V-J. Welch's t-statistics and random forest reduced just over 500 V-J features to around 14, which were used in a naive Bayes classifier (R e1071). The public reads were reprocessed in TCRdb via fastp at Q25 and MiXCR, keeping in-frame beta chains. CDR3 protein duplicates are merged, each entry listing the most common genes and DNA. The V and J calls were determined by TCRdb, not by the authors. The sample table records 350,000 to 400,000 distinct CDR3 sequences; 15% of these occur just once. The ten largest clones represent over 25% of the sample.

Taken from cysteine to phenylalanine, the CDR3 has 15 residues. Of all the DNA, just the CDR3 is kept, 45 bases in frame from base 1. The junction shows trimming of 5 bases on V and 10 bases on J, plus 24 bases between the germline ends. The germline V gene encodes CDR1 MDHEN and CDR2 SYDVKM. A patient counted as having stable Graves' hyperthyroidism if no progression to ophthalmopathy occurred over 18 months of follow-up. The hyperthyroidism patients were between 18 and 65 years old and newly diagnosed, with a disease duration of less than 2 months. Any patient with an uncontrolled infection, another autoimmune disease, pregnancy or lactation was excluded. Diagnoses relied on clinical symptoms, serum thyroxine and TRAb, thyroid ultrasound and orbital computed tomography. Ficoll-Paque density gradient centrifugation was used to isolate PBMCs from approximately 10 ml of fresh peripheral blood. Total RNA was extracted using Trizol reagent, and RNA quality was assessed on an Agilent 2100 Bioanalyzer.

The TCR sequence derives from a woman aged 25 to 45 with Graves' hyperthyroidism. The chain couples TRBV28 to TRBJ2-7; the D gene is possibly TRBD1 or TRBD2, each agreeing over 5 bases. The specimen was blood. The CDR3 region: CASSLQPPGTPRQYF. The DNA sequence reads TGTGCCAGCAGTCTCCAACCACCCGGGACCCCCCGACAGTACTTC. Outside the CDR3, residues come from the reference TRBV28 and TRBJ2-7 proteins, so the full variable domain is: DVKVTQSSRYLVKRTGEKVFLECVQDMDHENMFWYRQDPGLGLRLIYFSYDVKMKEKGDIPEGYSVSREKKERFSLILESASTNQTSMYLCASSLQPPGTPRQYFGPGTRLTVT.